This record covers a single TCR beta chain. Antigen unknown. The naive CD8 fraction comprised CD45RO-negative cells positively selected for CCR7 and excluded terminally differentiated effector memory CD45RA+ cells. This entry is derived from a study of shared clonotypes between healthy human individuals. Overall study: Researchers assigned three CD4 naive, three CD4 memory, two CD8 naive and one CD8 memory plate to each donor.

J lost 3 bases, V lost 5 bases, and 8 bases had no gene match. The CDR3 is 16 amino acids. Germline V gives CDR1 SEHNR, CDR2 FQNEAQ (reference sequence). Study results and limitations: Among four donors, approximately 4.6% of naive CD4 clonotypes were found in common. Only blood was sampled, and tissue TCR repertoires likely differ from blood ones. Naive subsets typically showed greater estimated richness than memory subsets.

TCRdb's table, derived via immunoSEQ multiplex PCR, lists solely in-frame clones and lacks some. The repertoire holds about 2.1 million clones, with 80% to 95% as singletons. The TCR sequence derives from a man in his late teens or twenties in good health. Some clones in this sample may be carry-over from other donors' samples. This chain connects TRBV7-9 to TRBJ2-2; 8 positions agree with TRBD2. Sequenced: naive CD8+ T cells from PBMCs. The CDR3, as DNA: TGTGCCAGCAGCCCTCCCGGGACTAGTTACACCGGGGAGCTGTTTTTT. Translated: CASSPPGTSYTGELFF.